This is a list of T cell receptor beta chains from one sample in a study of blood T cell repertoires in COVID-19. The method was immunoSEQ multiplex PCR; TCRdb's version includes in-frame clones alone and lacks a portion of them. The repertoire has about 150,000 clones, 65% to 85% of them found once; the top ten carry approximately 3.7%. The sample was peripheral blood. The receptors derive from a woman aged 80 or over with acute or convalescent COVID-19. Both conserved end residues are trimmed from each CDR3.

j_call	v_call	cdr3_aa
TRBJ1-3	TRBV29-1	SVRRGGNTIY
TRBJ2-5	TRBV18	ASSPAGETQY
TRBJ2-5	TRBV19	ASSPGHIGETQY
TRBJ1-5	TRBV2	ASSESRGSQPQH
TRBJ1-3	TRBV19	ASSNRDSSPSSY
TRBJ1-1	TRBV3-1/TRBV3-2	ASSWRQGWTEAF
TRBJ2-7	TRBV7-2	ASSPTSGQGYEQY
TRBJ1-1	TRBV4-2	ASSQVGTANTEAF
TRBJ1-2	TRBV18	ASSPRTENYGYT
TRBJ1-2	TRBV2	ASGLESGAGGYT
TRBJ1-2	TRBV12-3/TRBV12-4	ASAGRVGYGYT
TRBJ2-1	TRBV5-1	ASSQTGDVTNEQF
TRBJ1-5	TRBV6-1	ASSGWGTTGQNQPQH
TRBJ2-3	TRBV2	ATRTSGRSDTQY
TRBJ2-3	TRBV12-3/TRBV12-4	ASSSNTDTQY
TRBJ1-1	TRBV7-2	ASSSGQENTEAF
TRBJ2-7	TRBV6-6	ASSKDSSYEQY